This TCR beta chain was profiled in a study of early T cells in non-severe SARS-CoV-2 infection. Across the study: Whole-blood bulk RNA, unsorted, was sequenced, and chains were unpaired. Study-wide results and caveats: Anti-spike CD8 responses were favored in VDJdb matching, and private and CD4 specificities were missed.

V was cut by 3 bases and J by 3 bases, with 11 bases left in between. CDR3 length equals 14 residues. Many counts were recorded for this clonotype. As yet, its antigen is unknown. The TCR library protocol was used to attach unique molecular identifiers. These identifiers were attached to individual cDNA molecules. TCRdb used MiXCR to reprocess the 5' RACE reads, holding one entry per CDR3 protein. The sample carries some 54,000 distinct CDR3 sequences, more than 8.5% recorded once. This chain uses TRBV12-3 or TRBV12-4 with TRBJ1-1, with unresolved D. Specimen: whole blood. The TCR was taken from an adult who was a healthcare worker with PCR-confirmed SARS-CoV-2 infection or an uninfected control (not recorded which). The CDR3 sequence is CASSFSGYYTEAFF. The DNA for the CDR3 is TGTGCCAGCAGTTTCTCGGGGTATTACACTGAAGCTTTCTTT.